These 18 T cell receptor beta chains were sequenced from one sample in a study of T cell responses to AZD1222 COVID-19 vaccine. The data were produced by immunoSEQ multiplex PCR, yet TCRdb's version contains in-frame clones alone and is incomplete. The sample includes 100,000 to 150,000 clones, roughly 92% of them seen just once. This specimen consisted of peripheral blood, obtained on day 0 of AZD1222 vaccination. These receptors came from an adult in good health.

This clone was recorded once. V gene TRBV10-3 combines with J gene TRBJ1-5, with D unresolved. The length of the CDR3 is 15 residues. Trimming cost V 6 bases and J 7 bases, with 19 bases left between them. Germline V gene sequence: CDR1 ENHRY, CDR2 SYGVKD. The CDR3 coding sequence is TGTGCCATCAGATCGACGGACGCCTTCGGGCAGCCCCAGCATTTT. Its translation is CAIRSTDAFGQPQHF.

Here the CDR3 DNA reads TGTGCCATCAGCAAGGGACGCTCCTACGAGCAGTACGTC. It specifies CAISKGRSYEQYV. This chain uses TRBV10-3 with TRBJ2-7, with D perhaps assigned TRBD1 or TRBD2 (5 bases each). CDR1 is ENHRY and CDR2 is SYGVKD in the germline V gene. V lost 6 bases and J 0 bases, leaving 9 bases between the germline ends. The CDR3 sequence is 13 residues long.

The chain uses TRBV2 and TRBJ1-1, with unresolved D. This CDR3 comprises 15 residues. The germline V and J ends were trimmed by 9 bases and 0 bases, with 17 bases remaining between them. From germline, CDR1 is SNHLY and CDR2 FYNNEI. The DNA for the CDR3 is TGTGCCAGACAGCGCTTTGGTCATTTGAACACTGAAGCTTTCTTT. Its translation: CARQRFGHLNTEAFF.

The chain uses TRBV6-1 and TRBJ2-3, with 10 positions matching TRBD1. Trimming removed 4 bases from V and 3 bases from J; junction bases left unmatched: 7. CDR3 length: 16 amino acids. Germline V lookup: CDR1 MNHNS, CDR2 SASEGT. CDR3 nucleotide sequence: TGTGCCAGCAGTGGACAGACAGGGGGCAAGACAGATACGCAGTATTTT. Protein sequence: CASSGQTGGKTDTQYF.

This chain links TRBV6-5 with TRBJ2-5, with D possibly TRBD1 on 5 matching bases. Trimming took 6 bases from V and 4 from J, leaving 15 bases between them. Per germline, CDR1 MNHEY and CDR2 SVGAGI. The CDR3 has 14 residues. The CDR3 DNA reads TGTGCCAGCAGCTCCCCCCTCCAGGGAGAGACCCAGTACTTC. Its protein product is CASSSPLQGETQYF.

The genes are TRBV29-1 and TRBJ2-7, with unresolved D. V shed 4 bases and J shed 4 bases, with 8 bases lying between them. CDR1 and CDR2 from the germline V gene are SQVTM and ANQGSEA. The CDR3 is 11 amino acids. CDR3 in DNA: TGCAGCGTTGCCTCACAGTACGAGCAGTACTTC. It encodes CSVASQYEQYF.

CDR3 nucleotides: TGTGCCAGCAGCTCCTGGACTAGCGGGGGAGATACGCAGTATTTT. Protein product: CASSSWTSGGDTQYF. The chain links TRBV7-6 to TRBJ2-3; 13 bases are a match to TRBD2. The germline gives CDR1 SGHVS, CDR2 FNYEAQ. The CDR3 extends over 15 amino acids. The J segment lost 5 bases and the V segment lost 4 bases, leaving 3 bases of the junction unmatched.

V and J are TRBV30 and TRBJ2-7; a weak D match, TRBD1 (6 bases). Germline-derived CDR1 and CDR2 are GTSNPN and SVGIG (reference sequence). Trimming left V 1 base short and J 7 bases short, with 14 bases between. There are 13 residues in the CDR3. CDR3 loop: CAWSGAGQGEQYF. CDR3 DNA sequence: TGTGCCTGGAGTGGGGCAGGGCAGGGGGAGCAGTACTTC.

As DNA, the CDR3 is TGTGCCAGCAGCCAACATGGACCCCCGGGAAATACGCAGTATTTT. Its protein is CASSQHGPPGNTQYF. J is TRBJ2-3 and V is TRBV3-1 (or the pseudogene TRBV3-2); weak D call: TRBD2 (5 bases). The CDR3 runs to 15 residues. V lost 2 bases, J lost 7 bases, and 16 bases lay in between. The V gene's germline CDR1 is LGHDT and CDR2 YNNKEL (reference sequence).

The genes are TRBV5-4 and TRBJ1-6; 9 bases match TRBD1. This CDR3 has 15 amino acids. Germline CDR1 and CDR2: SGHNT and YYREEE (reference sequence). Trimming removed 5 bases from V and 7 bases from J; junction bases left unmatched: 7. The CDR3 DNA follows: TGTGCCAGCAGTCCCAGGACAGGGGAGAATTCACCCCTCCACTTT. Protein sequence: CASSPRTGENSPLHF.

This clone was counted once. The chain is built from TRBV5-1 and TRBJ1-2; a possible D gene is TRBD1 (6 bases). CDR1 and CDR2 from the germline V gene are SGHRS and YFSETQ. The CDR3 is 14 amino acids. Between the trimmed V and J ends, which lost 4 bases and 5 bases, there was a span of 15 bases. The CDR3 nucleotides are TGCGCCAGCAGCCGGGGGGGCACCAGATATGGCTACACCTTC. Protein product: CASSRGGTRYGYTF.

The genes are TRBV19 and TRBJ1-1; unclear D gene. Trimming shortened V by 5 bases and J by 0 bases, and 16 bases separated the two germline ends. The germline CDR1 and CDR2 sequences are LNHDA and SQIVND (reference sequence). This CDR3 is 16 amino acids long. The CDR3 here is CASSSPLRVVNTEAFF. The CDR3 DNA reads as TGTGCCAGTAGTTCTCCTCTGAGGGTAGTGAACACTGAAGCTTTCTTT.

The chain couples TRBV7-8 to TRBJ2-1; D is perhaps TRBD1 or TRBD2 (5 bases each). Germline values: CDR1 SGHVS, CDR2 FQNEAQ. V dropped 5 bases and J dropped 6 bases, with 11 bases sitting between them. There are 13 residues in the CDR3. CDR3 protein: CASSGTRGNEQFF. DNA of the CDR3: TGTGCCAGCAGCGGAACTAGGGGCAATGAGCAGTTCTTC.

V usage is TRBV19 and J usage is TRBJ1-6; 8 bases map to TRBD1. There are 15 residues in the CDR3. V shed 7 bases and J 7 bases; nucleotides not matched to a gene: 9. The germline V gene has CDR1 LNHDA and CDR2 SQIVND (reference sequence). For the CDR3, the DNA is TGTGCCAGTACCCAGGGGGCCCCTCGGAATTCACCCCTCCACTTT. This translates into CASTQGAPRNSPLHF.

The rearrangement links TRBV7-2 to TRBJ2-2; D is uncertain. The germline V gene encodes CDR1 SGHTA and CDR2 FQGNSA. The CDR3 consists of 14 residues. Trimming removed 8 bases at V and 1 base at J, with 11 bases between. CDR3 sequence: CASRPHGNTGELFF. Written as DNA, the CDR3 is TGTGCCAGCCGTCCCCACGGGAACACCGGGGAGCTGTTTTTT.

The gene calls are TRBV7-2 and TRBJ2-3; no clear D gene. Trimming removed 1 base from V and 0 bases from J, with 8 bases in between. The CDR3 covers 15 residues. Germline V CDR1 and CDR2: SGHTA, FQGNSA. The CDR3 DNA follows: TGTGCCAGCAGCTTAGGGCTACTTAGCACAGATACGCAGTATTTT. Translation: CASSLGLLSTDTQYF.

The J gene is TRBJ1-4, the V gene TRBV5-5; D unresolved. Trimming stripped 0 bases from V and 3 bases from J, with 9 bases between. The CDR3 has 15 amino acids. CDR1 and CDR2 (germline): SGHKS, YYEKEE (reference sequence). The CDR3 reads CASSLASEPNEKLFF. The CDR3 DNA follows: TGTGCCAGCAGCTTGGCCAGCGAACCTAATGAAAAACTGTTTTTT.

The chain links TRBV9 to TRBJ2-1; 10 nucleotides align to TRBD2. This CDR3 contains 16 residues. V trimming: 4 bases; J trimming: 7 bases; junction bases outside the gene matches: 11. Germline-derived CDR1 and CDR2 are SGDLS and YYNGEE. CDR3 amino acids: CASSISSGGAANEQFF. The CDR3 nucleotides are TGTGCCAGCAGCATATCGAGCGGGGGGGCTGCAAATGAGCAGTTCTTC.